One and the same sample provided the 14 T cell receptor beta chains below, sequenced in a study of blood T cell repertoires in COVID-19. TCRdb's table, derived via immunoSEQ multiplex PCR, lists solely in-frame clones and lacks some. The table shows a few hundred thousand clones, with more than 75% occurring only once. The sequencing input was peripheral blood. The source of these receptors is a man between 60 and 75 years old who had recovered from COVID-19.

The V call is TRBV7-2, the J call TRBJ2-3; 7 nucleotides agree with TRBD2. CDR1 and CDR2 from the germline V gene are SGHTA and FQGNSA. V was clipped by 8 bases and J by 2 bases; unmatched bases: 7. The length of the CDR3 is 14 residues. CDR3 region: CASSLAVLTDTQYF. The CDR3 bases are TGTGCCAGCTCCCTAGCGGTCCTCACAGATACGCAGTATTTT. Full variable domain (outside the CDR3, taken from reference TRBV7-2 and TRBJ2-3): GAGVSQSPSNKVTEKGKDVELRCDPISGHTALYWYRQSLGQGLEFLIYFQGNSAPDKSGLPSDRFSAERTGGSVSTLTIQRTQQEDSAVYLCASSLAVLTDTQYFGPGTRLTVL.

The V call is TRBV15, the J call TRBJ1-2, with D possibly matching TRBD1 (6 bases). Germline values: CDR1 LNHNV, CDR2 YYDKDF (reference sequence). This CDR3 has 16 amino acids. The V end was cut by 0 bases, the J end by 2 bases, with 13 bases between. CDR3 loop: CATSRDVQGWNYGYTF. CDR3 DNA sequence: TGTGCCACCAGCAGAGACGTACAGGGCTGGAACTATGGCTACACCTTC.

The chain is built from TRBV29-1 and TRBJ2-1, with 14 nucleotides matching TRBD2. The V gene's germline CDR1 is SQVTM and CDR2 ANQGSEA. The CDR3 has 23 residues. The V gene end was trimmed by 2 bases and the J gene end by 0 bases; junction bases not matched to a gene: 21. CDR3 DNA sequence: TGCAGCGTTGAAACCCAACCATCCCTACGGACTAGCGGGGGGCCGAGCTCCTACAATGAGCAGTTCTTC. Residues: CSVETQPSLRTSGGPSSYNEQFF.

The rearrangement links TRBV6-5 to TRBJ1-2; maybe TRBD1 (6 bases). Germline values: CDR1 MNHEY, CDR2 SVGAGI. The length of the CDR3 is 15 residues. The germline V and J ends were trimmed by 5 bases and 5 bases, with 18 bases remaining between them. CDR3 nucleotide sequence: TGTGCCAGCAGTACCGGGGGGCGGGGGCTGTATGGCTACACCTTC. Translating it yields CASSTGGRGLYGYTF.

The gene calls are TRBV5-5 and TRBJ1-1; D remains ambiguous. Looked up from germline, CDR1 is SGHKS and CDR2 is YYEKEE (reference sequence). V lost 3 bases and J 0 bases, leaving 12 bases between the germline ends. The CDR3 sequence is 15 residues long. In DNA, the CDR3 is TGTGCCAGCAGCTCCCTGGGCATGATGAACACTGAAGCTTTCTTT. Its translation: CASSSLGMMNTEAFF.

The genes are TRBV11-1 and TRBJ1-1, with D perhaps TRBD1 (6 bases). The CDR3 length is 15 residues. V was trimmed by 5 bases and J by 5 bases, leaving 18 bases between them. Germline CDR1 is SGHAT and CDR2 is FQDESV (reference sequence). In DNA form, the CDR3 reads TGTGCCAGCAGCCTGAACAGGGTCGGAAAGACTGAAGCTTTCTTT. Residues: CASSLNRVGKTEAFF.

V gene TRBV29-1 combines with J gene TRBJ1-5; no firm D call. Trimming took 6 bases from V and 7 from J, leaving 16 bases between them. Germline loops: CDR1 SQVTM, CDR2 ANQGSEA. The CDR3 spans 13 residues. Written as DNA, the CDR3 is TGCAGCGTGGGAGGACCGGGAGGGCAGCCCCAGCATTTT. It encodes CSVGGPGGQPQHF.

The sample holds a few counts of this clone. The chain is built from TRBV15 and TRBJ2-1; 9 bases line up with TRBD2. CDR3 length equals 16 residues. V lost 0 bases and J lost 9; bases outside the gene matches: 9. Germline V gives CDR1 LNHNV, CDR2 YYDKDF (reference sequence). The CDR3, as DNA: TGTGCCACCAGCAGAGATAGGATAAGTAGCGGGGGTGAGCAGTTCTTC. Its protein is CATSRDRISSGGEQFF.

V and J are TRBV9 and TRBJ2-2, with 7 positions matching TRBD2. Germline loops: CDR1 SGDLS, CDR2 YYNGEE. V lost 0 bases to trimming and J lost 6 bases; unmatched junction nucleotides: 5. The CDR3 runs 15 residues. The CDR3 spells CASSVVLGGAGELFF. In DNA, the CDR3 is TGTGCCAGCAGCGTAGTGCTGGGAGGGGCCGGGGAGCTGTTTTTT.

The J gene is TRBJ2-7, the V gene TRBV4-2; a possible D gene is TRBD2 (6 bases). There are 16 residues in the CDR3. V was trimmed by 4 bases and J by 3 bases, leaving 19 bases between them. Looked up from germline, CDR1 is LGHNA and CDR2 is YNFKEQ. CDR3 in DNA: TGTGCCAGCAGCCGGGGGGAGGTAACAGGACTCTACGAGCAGTACTTC. Translating it yields CASSRGEVTGLYEQYF.

This clone has ten or more counts. This chain uses TRBV30 with TRBJ1-6; 8 nucleotides line up with TRBD1. This CDR3 contains 14 residues. CDR1 GTSNPN and CDR2 SVGIG come from the germline V gene (reference sequence). Unmatched junction bases numbered 5, after V lost 2 bases and J lost 8 bases. The CDR3 loop is CAWSSGQAYSPLHF. The CDR3 bases are TGTGCCTGGAGTTCGGGACAGGCCTATTCACCCCTCCACTTT.

This chain uses TRBV11-2 with TRBJ2-1; perhaps TRBD2 as D (5 bases). Trimming left V 5 bases short and J 8 bases short, with 16 bases between. Germline assignment: CDR1 SGHAT and CDR2 FQNNGV. The CDR3 is 14 amino acids. The CDR3 here is CASSPRGSWDEQFF. Written as DNA, the CDR3 is TGTGCCAGCAGCCCCCGGGGTAGTTGGGATGAGCAGTTCTTC.

In this sample, this clone turned up a few times. This chain connects TRBV18 to TRBJ1-3; D may be TRBD1 (6 bases). Germline V lookup: CDR1 KGHSH, CDR2 LQKENI. This CDR3 is built from 16 residues. Trimming took off 0 bases at V and 2 bases at J, with 11 bases between the two ends. Here the CDR3 reads CASSPPNRVTGNTIYF. DNA for the CDR3: TGTGCCAGCTCACCACCAAACAGGGTGACTGGAAACACCATATATTTT.

The chain employs TRBV27 and TRBJ2-3, with TRBD2 matching over 10 bases. This CDR3 contains 16 residues. Germline CDR1 MNHEY, CDR2 SMNVEV (reference sequence). V was clipped by 9 bases and J by 6 bases; unmatched bases: 15. The CDR3 DNA sequence: TGTGCCAGGCCCTTCGGGACTAGCGAGCTCAAGGATACGCAGTATTTT. Translating gives CARPFGTSELKDTQYF.